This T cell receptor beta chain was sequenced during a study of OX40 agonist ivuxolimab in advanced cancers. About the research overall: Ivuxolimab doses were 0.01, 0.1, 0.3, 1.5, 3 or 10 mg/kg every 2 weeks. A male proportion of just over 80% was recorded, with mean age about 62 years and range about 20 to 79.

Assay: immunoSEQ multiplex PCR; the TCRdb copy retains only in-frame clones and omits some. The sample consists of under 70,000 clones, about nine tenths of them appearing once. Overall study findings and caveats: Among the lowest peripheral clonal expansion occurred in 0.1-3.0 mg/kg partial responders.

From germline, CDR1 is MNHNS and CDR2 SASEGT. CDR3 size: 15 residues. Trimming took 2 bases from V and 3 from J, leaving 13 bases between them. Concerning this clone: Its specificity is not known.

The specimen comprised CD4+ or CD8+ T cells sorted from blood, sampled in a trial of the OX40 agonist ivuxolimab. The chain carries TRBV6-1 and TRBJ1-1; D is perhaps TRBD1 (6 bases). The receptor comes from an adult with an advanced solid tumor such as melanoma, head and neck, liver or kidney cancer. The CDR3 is CASSESGRGDTEAFF. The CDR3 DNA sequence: TGTGCCAGCAGTGAATCGGGAAGGGGGGACACTGAAGCTTTCTTT.